Presented here are 4 T cell receptor beta chains from one specimen sequenced in a study of regulatory T cells in long-lasting Graves disease. Noted time point: newly diagnosed GD, antithyroid drugs for less than 3 months. The authors made the TCR library using RNA they extracted from PBMCs. Arm-PCR of CDR3 regions with iRepertoire HTBI primers generated TCR beta libraries. One entry per CDR3 protein results from TCRdb running MiXCR on the multiplex PCR reads. The sample has hundreds of thousands of distinct CDR3 sequences; approximately 15% are singletons. These same data were also listed under a study on T cells in Graves' hyperthyroidism and ophthalmopathy.

Sample: peripheral blood mononuclear cells (PBMCs), taken at new diagnosis, from a patient treated with antithyroid drugs. The receptors were sampled from a woman under 40 with Graves disease.

The chain employs TRBV6-9 and TRBJ2-7; the D gene is possibly TRBD2 (6 bases). CDR1 and CDR2 (germline): MNHGY, SVAAGI. The CDR3 is 15 amino acids. The V and J ends lost 3 bases and 2 bases respectively, with 14 bases between them. CDR3 sequence (DNA): TGTGCCAGCAGTTACGTGGGGGGAAGTCCCTACGAGCAGTACTTC. Encoded protein: CASSYVGGSPYEQYF.

The V gene is TRBV20-1, the J gene TRBJ2-4; weak D call: TRBD1 (5 bases). This CDR3 is built from 15 residues. CDR1 DFQATT and CDR2 SNEGSKA come from the germline V gene (reference sequence). The V and J ends lost 5 bases and 0 bases respectively, with 14 bases between them. CDR3 amino acids: CSARSGSQAKNIQYF. The CDR3 DNA is TGCAGTGCTCGTTCAGGGTCCCAAGCCAAAAACATTCAGTACTTC.

CDR3 DNA sequence: TGTGCCACCTATGCAGGGCAGGGGGGACTTAGCAATCAGCCCCAGCATTTT. Translating it yields CATYAGQGGLSNQPQHF. J is TRBJ1-5 and V is TRBV19; 7 nucleotides match TRBD1. There are 17 residues in the CDR3. CDR1 is LNHDA and CDR2 is SQIVND in the germline V gene (reference sequence). Trimming removed 10 bases from V and 0 bases from J; junction bases left unmatched: 15.

This clonotype was counted a few times. The chain has TRBV20-1 and TRBJ2-1, with D possibly matching TRBD2 (6 bases). The CDR3 is made up of 13 amino acids. The germline V gene encodes CDR1 DFQATT and CDR2 SNEGSKA (reference sequence). The V end was cut by 5 bases, the J end by 0 bases, with 8 bases between. The CDR3 DNA reads as TGCAGTGCTGGGACTCGCTCCTACAATGAGCAGTTCTTC. Translating it yields CSAGTRSYNEQFF.